A single sample gave rise to the 18 T cell receptor beta chains below, sequenced in a study of T cell repertoires in cytomegalovirus infection. TCRdb called the reads again in MiXCR, with one record for every CDR3 protein. This sample carries around 430,000 distinct CDR3 sequences, under 45% of them seen once, and the ten largest clones take 43%. These receptors lack a known antigen. This specimen consisted of cultured PBMCs, obtained from culture after CMV antigen stimulation. The receptors stem from a human donor in good health (CMV status not recorded). Some clones in this sample may be carry-over from other donors' samples.

The rearrangement joins TRBV20-1 to TRBJ2-2; D not resolved. The germline CDR1 and CDR2 sequences are DFQATT and SNEGSKA (reference sequence). There are 13 residues in the CDR3. V was pared by 0 bases and J by 7 bases, with 9 bases between. CDR3 sequence reads: CSARDLWSGELFF. The DNA for the CDR3 is TGCAGTGCTAGAGATTTGTGGAGCGGGGAGCTGTTTTTT.

In nucleotides, the CDR3 is TGTGCCATCAGTGATTCGGCAGGACAAGAGACCCAGTACTTC. Amino acid sequence: CAISDSAGQETQYF. This chain uses TRBV10-3 with TRBJ2-5; D ambiguous. CDR3 length: 14 residues. Deletions cut 3 bases from V and 2 bases from J, with 10 bases between. The germline CDR1 and CDR2 sequences are ENHRY and SYGVKD.

The table lists this clonotype with a count of one. The chain has TRBV6-6 and TRBJ2-4, with TRBD1 identical over 7 bases. CDR3 length: 15 residues. Germline assignment: CDR1 MNHNY and CDR2 SVGAGI (reference sequence). The V segment lost 5 bases and the J segment 6 bases; nucleotides outside the gene matches: 10. This chain's CDR3 is CASSPRLGQPNIQYF. The CDR3 nucleotides read TGTGCCAGCAGTCCAAGACTGGGACAGCCAAACATTCAGTACTTC.

V gene TRBV19 combines with J gene TRBJ2-1; 13 bases are shared with TRBD2. This CDR3 has 19 amino acids. Per germline, CDR1 LNHDA and CDR2 SQIVND (reference sequence). J gave up 5 bases and V 6 bases, and 16 bases lay outside the gene matches. CDR3 residues: CASSKNLRTSGSKDNEQFF. Written as DNA, the CDR3 is TGTGCCAGTAGCAAAAACCTAAGGACTAGCGGGAGCAAAGACAATGAGCAGTTCTTC.

This clonotype showed up just a few times. The V and J genes are TRBV12-3 or TRBV12-4 and TRBJ2-5; D unresolved. V was cut by 5 bases and J by 5 bases, with 9 bases left in between. The CDR3 totals 12 residues. CDR3 loop: CASSPLQETQYF. The CDR3 DNA reads TGTGCCAGCAGTCCTTTACAGGAGACCCAGTACTTC.

This clonotype was seen a handful of times. This chain connects TRBV6-1 to TRBJ1-2; D possibly corresponds to TRBD1 (6 bases). CDR3 length equals 16 residues. V lost 2 bases and J lost 4, with 17 bases in between. Germline V gives CDR1 MNHNS, CDR2 SASEGT. This chain's CDR3 is CASSESEGGTIYGYTF. CDR3 bases: TGTGCCAGCAGTGAATCTGAGGGAGGGACAATCTATGGCTACACCTTC.

The V and J genes are TRBV19 and TRBJ1-5; TRBD1 might be the D (6 bases). V gave up 5 bases and J gave up 7 bases, with 21 bases separating them. The CDR3 totals 16 residues. CDR1 LNHDA and CDR2 SQIVND come from the germline V gene (reference sequence). CDR3 in amino acids: CASSPTSGTRNQPQHF. The CDR3 DNA sequence: TGTGCCAGTAGTCCGACCTCCGGGACACGGAACCAGCCCCAGCATTTT.

The chain combines TRBV2 with TRBJ1-5; no definite D call. In germline, CDR1 is SNHLY, CDR2 FYNNEI. The V and J ends lost 8 bases and 5 bases respectively, with 13 bases between them. This CDR3 spans 13 amino acids. CDR3: CASCVAADQPQHF. DNA of the CDR3: TGTGCCAGCTGCGTCGCGGCCGATCAGCCCCAGCATTTT.

V usage is TRBV18 and J usage is TRBJ2-7; TRBD1 might be the D (6 bases). The CDR3 extends over 15 amino acids. V was trimmed by 3 bases and J by 0 bases, leaving 12 bases between them. Germline lookup yields CDR1 KGHSH and CDR2 LQKENI. CDR3 region: CASSPDSASSYEQYF. The CDR3, as DNA: TGTGCCAGCTCACCGGACAGCGCGAGCTCCTACGAGCAGTACTTC.

Only a few counts were recorded for this clonotype. The J gene is TRBJ1-6, the V gene TRBV4-1, with D hard to call. Germline V lookup: CDR1 MGHRA, CDR2 YSYEKL. CDR3 length: 13 residues. V was pared by 1 base and J by 12 bases, with 10 bases between. The CDR3 DNA reads as TGCGCCAGCAGCCAAGCTGCGGGGTTACCCCTCCACTTT. It is translated as CASSQAAGLPLHF.

The V and J genes are TRBV11-2 and TRBJ2-6, with unresolved D. With 5 bases removed from V and 0 bases from J, the gap between germline ends came to 8 bases. Looked up from germline, CDR1 is SGHAT and CDR2 is FQNNGV. This CDR3 is 15 amino acids long. CDR3 DNA: TGTGCCAGCAGCGCTAGAAGCTCTGGGGCCAACGTCCTGACTTTC. It is translated as CASSARSSGANVLTF.

The sample holds a few counts of this clonotype. CDR3 in DNA: TGTGCCAGCAACCGACAGGGTCCACGACGGGACACTGAAGCTTTCTTT. It translates to CASNRQGPRRDTEAFF. This chain joins TRBV7-9 and TRBJ1-1; 7 bases line up with TRBD1. The CDR3 sequence is 16 residues long. Germline V CDR1 and CDR2: SEHNR, FQNEAQ (reference sequence). J was trimmed by 3 bases and V by 7 bases; bases with no gene match: 14. Using reference TRBV7-9 and TRBJ1-1 for the parts outside the CDR3, the full variable domain is DTGVSQNPRHKITKRGQNVTFRCDPISEHNRLYWYRQTLGQGPEFLTYFQNEAQLEKSRLLSDRFSAERPKGSFSTLEIQRTEQGDSAMYLCASNRQGPRRDTEAFFGQGTRLTVV.

At least ten counts were recorded for this clonotype. CDR3 amino acids: CASRPGTGPYEQYF. The CDR3 DNA follows: TGTGCCAGCAGACCCGGGACAGGGCCTTACGAGCAGTACTTC. This chain joins TRBV27 and TRBJ2-7, with 9 bases fitting TRBD1. Per the germline V gene, CDR1 is MNHEY and CDR2 is SMNVEV (reference sequence). With 6 bases clipped from V and 4 bases from J, the junction kept 7 bases outside the gene matches. The CDR3 length is 14 residues.

V gene TRBV6-2 or TRBV6-3 combines with J gene TRBJ2-3, with 7 bases lining up with TRBD1. The germline V gene encodes CDR1 MNHEY and CDR2 SVGEGT. The CDR3 extends over 14 amino acids. The V gene end was trimmed by 4 bases and the J gene end by 4 bases; junction bases not matched to a gene: 5. The CDR3 DNA sequence: TGTGCCAGCAGTTGGACAGGTAGTGCAGATACGCAGTATTTT. This sequence encodes CASSWTGSADTQYF.

The rearrangement uses TRBV5-1 and TRBJ2-3; either TRBD1 or TRBD2 may supply D (5 bases each). V was clipped by 6 bases and J by 0 bases, with 11 bases between them. Germline V lookup: CDR1 SGHRS, CDR2 YFSETQ. The CDR3 contains 14 residues. The CDR3 DNA sequence: TGCGCCAGCAACGAGGGACCTAGCACAGATACGCAGTATTTT. This gives the protein CASNEGPSTDTQYF. Drawing the rest from reference TRBV5-1 and TRBJ2-3, the complete variable domain is KAGVTQTPRYLIKTRGQQVTLSCSPISGHRSVSWYQQTPGQGLQFLFEYFSETQRNKGNFPGRFSGRQFSNSRSEMNVSTLELGDSALYLCASNEGPSTDTQYFGPGTRLTVL.

The gene calls are TRBV7-2 and TRBJ2-7; 10 bases fit TRBD1. Per the germline V gene, CDR1 is SGHTA and CDR2 is FQGNSA. The CDR3 has 15 amino acids. J was trimmed by 4 bases and V by 6 bases; bases with no gene match: 9. CDR3 region: CASSLDRGRGYEQYF. CDR3 in DNA: TGTGCCAGCAGTCTCGACAGGGGGCGCGGGTACGAGCAGTACTTC.

There are many counts of this clonotype. This rearrangement joins TRBV7-2 to TRBJ1-5; TRBD1 matches at 10 bases. The CDR3 has 14 amino acids. Germline CDR1 reads SGHTA; CDR2 reads FQGNSA. Germline trimming cut 5 bases from V and 6 bases from J; bases unmatched to any gene: 4. This chain's CDR3 is CASSQGQGIQPQHF. CDR3 nucleotide sequence: TGTGCCAGCAGCCAGGGACAGGGGATTCAGCCCCAGCATTTT.

The rearrangement joins TRBV6-1 to TRBJ1-6; possibly TRBD1 for D (5 bases). The ends were cut back, 6 bases at V and 13 bases at J, with 19 bases in the middle. Germline CDR1 is MNHNS and CDR2 is SASEGT. The CDR3 sequence is 14 residues long. The CDR3 nucleotides are TGTGCCAGCAGGGAGAAGGGACGCCCCCTCCCCCTCCACTTT. It codes for CASREKGRPLPLHF.